This T cell receptor beta chain was recorded in a study of shared clonotypes between healthy human individuals. Sequencing was performed with immunoSEQ multiplex PCR; in TCRdb, only in-frame clones are kept and a portion is missing. The table includes more than 1 million clones, 78% detected once. The CDR3 extends over 15 amino acids. Germline-derived CDR1 and CDR2 are LNHDA and SQIVND (reference sequence). The germline V and J ends were trimmed by 4 bases and 3 bases, with 13 bases remaining between them. CD4+ cells underwent separation, giving CD45RA+ naive and CD45RA-negative memory subsets. Sequenced input: memory CD4+ T cells from PBMCs. The subset here: CD45RA-negative fraction. This receptor was identified in a man younger than 35 in good health. Some clones in this sample may be carry-over from other donors' samples. This chain joins TRBV19 and TRBJ1-5; D call uncertain. The CDR3 loop reads CASSTAGFVNQPQHF. The DNA for the CDR3 is TGTGCCAGTAGTACCGCAGGTTTCGTCAATCAGCCCCAGCATTTT.